This TCR beta chain was documented in a study of T-cell reconstitution after alpha-beta-depleted transplantation in children. This clonotype was counted only a few times. Unique molecular identifiers tagged the TCRbeta library. TCRdb reanalysed the PCR reads using MiXCR and keeps one entry per CDR3 protein. Among 200,000 to 250,000 distinct CDR3 sequences, 8.5% to 10% were seen once, and the ten largest hold about 6%. The V gene end was trimmed by 6 bases and the J gene end by 3 bases; junction bases not matched to a gene: 13. Germline CDR1 SGHNT, CDR2 YYREEE (reference sequence). The CDR3 contains 17 residues.

The genes are TRBV5-4 and TRBJ2-3; TRBD2 agrees at 10 bases. Specimen: PBMCs from the stem cell graft donor, collected from the stem cell graft. The TCR sequence derives from a human donor who donated a stem cell graft to a child with acute lymphoblastic leukemia. The CDR3, as DNA: TGTGCCAGCACCTACGGGGCTGGACTAGCGGCTACAGATACGCAGTATTTT. This gives the protein CASTYGAGLAATDTQYF.